Below are 27 T cell receptor beta chains sequenced from a single sample in a study of T-cell reconstitution after alpha-beta-depleted transplantation in children (dated by TCRdb to 2016 to 2017). Receptors were amplified or captured by PCR. Instrument on record: Illumina HiSeq 2500. TCR libraries were prepared with molecular barcoding, using unique molecular identifiers to normalize TCRbeta repertoire quantification. TCRdb's own reprocessing of the public reads used fastp at Q25 and MiXCR and kept productive beta chains. Rows matching on CDR3 protein sequence are summarized as one entry with the most common DNA and genes. Present in this sample are hundreds of thousands of distinct CDR3 sequences, 13% of which were seen just once. Of the sample, 4% to 5.5% falls within the top ten clones. The sequences come from PBMCs, collected from the stem cell graft. The receptors were sampled from a human donor who donated a stem cell graft to a child with Fanconi anemia.

Ten or more counts support this clonotype. The chain recombines TRBV4-3 with TRBJ1-4; D remains unclear. Germline lookup yields CDR1 LGHNA and CDR2 YSLEER. The CDR3 loop spans 14 amino acids. V was cut by 1 base and J by 4 bases, with 7 bases left in between. The CDR3 DNA follows: TGCGCCAGCAGCCAAGGGCAGGTTAATGAAAAACTGTTTTTT. Amino acid sequence: CASSQGQVNEKLFF.

This clonotype was picked up a small number of times. This chain's CDR3 is CASSQDRVYEQFF. As DNA, the CDR3 is TGTGCCAGCAGCCAAGATAGGGTATATGAGCAGTTCTTC. This chain uses TRBV14 with TRBJ2-1; D gene ambiguous. The CDR3 spans 13 residues. The V end lost 0 bases, the J end lost 8 bases, and 8 bases lay between the germline ends. The germline V gene has CDR1 SGHDN and CDR2 FVKESK.

This clonotype was counted ten times or more. The V and J genes are TRBV7-2 and TRBJ2-1; D possibly corresponds to TRBD2 (5 bases). This CDR3 comprises 13 residues. CDR1 and CDR2 from the germline V gene are SGHTA and FQGNSA. V was pared by 5 bases and J by 4 bases, with 9 bases between. CDR3 in DNA: TGTGCCAGCAGCCCTCGGGGTTACAATGAGCAGTTCTTC. It codes for CASSPRGYNEQFF.

The chain couples TRBV29-1 to TRBJ2-2; 9 bases agree with TRBD1. V lost 4 bases to trimming and J lost 2 bases; unmatched junction nucleotides: 2. The CDR3 runs to 14 residues. Germline V gene sequence: CDR1 SQVTM, CDR2 ANQGSEA. The DNA for the CDR3 is TGCAGCGTTGGGACAGGGGCTAACACCGGGGAGCTGTTTTTT. This gives the protein CSVGTGANTGELFF.

This clonotype has more than one count but fewer than ten. The chain couples TRBV6-5 to TRBJ1-2; 8 bases are shared with TRBD1. This CDR3 is 15 amino acids long. Germline CDR1 reads MNHEY; CDR2 reads SVGAGI. J was trimmed by 0 bases and V by 4 bases; bases with no gene match: 4. The CDR3 coding sequence is TGTGCCAGCAGTTCGCAGGGGGCTGCTAACTATGGCTACACCTTC. Translated, it gives CASSSQGAANYGYTF.

This clonotype was observed a few times. The V and J genes are TRBV6-6 and TRBJ2-7; D gene unclear. This CDR3 is 13 amino acids long. With 4 bases removed from V and 2 bases from J, the gap between germline ends came to 9 bases. The germline gives CDR1 MNHNY, CDR2 SVGAGI (reference sequence). CDR3 in DNA: TGTGCCAGCAGTTCGTCGGCCACCTACGAGCAGTACTTC. It translates to CASSSSATYEQYF.

The sample holds many counts of this clonotype. In nucleotides, the CDR3 is TGTGCCAGCAGTTCCCCAGGGGGCAATCAGCCCCAGCATTTT. This gives the protein CASSSPGGNQPQHF. The V and J genes are TRBV6-2 or TRBV6-3 and TRBJ1-5; TRBD1 might be the D (6 bases). The CDR3 covers 14 residues. The V end was cut by 4 bases, the J end by 2 bases, with 9 bases between. CDR1 is MNHEY, CDR2 SVGEGT, per germline.

The chain is built from TRBV28 and TRBJ2-3, with D possibly being TRBD1 (6 bases). CDR3 size: 14 residues. Trimming shortened V by 3 bases and J by 5 bases, and 12 bases separated the two germline ends. Germline V gene data show CDR1 as MDHEN and CDR2 as SYDVKM. CDR3 sequence reads: CASSFEDSRDTQYF. CDR3 DNA sequence: TGTGCCAGCAGTTTCGAGGACAGCCGAGATACGCAGTATTTT.

This clonotype was observed many times. The V and J genes are TRBV29-1 and TRBJ2-3; D gene ambiguous. Germline V gene sequence: CDR1 SQVTM, CDR2 ANQGSEA. The V and J ends lost 4 bases and 4 bases respectively, with 6 bases between them. The CDR3 is 11 amino acids. The CDR3 sequence is CSVGRADTQYF. Written as DNA, the CDR3 is TGCAGCGTTGGAAGAGCAGATACGCAGTATTTT.

The chain recombines TRBV6-4 with TRBJ1-6; no reliable D call. V lost 4 bases and J lost 7, with 11 bases in between. Per the germline V gene, CDR1 is MRHNA and CDR2 is SNTAGT. The CDR3 is made up of 14 amino acids. The CDR3 reads CASSVSPGNSPLHF. CDR3 sequence (DNA): TGTGCCAGCAGTGTATCTCCTGGGAATTCACCCCTCCACTTT.

There are a few counts of this clonotype. The chain joins TRBV3-1 to TRBJ2-2, with TRBD1 matching over 8 bases. This CDR3 spans 14 amino acids. V shed 0 bases and J 8 bases; nucleotides not matched to a gene: 2. Germline assignment: CDR1 LGHDT and CDR2 YNNKEL (reference sequence). CDR3 sequence reads: CASSQEGQGGELFF. CDR3 sequence (DNA): TGTGCCAGCAGCCAAGAAGGACAGGGTGGGGAGCTGTTTTTT.

This chain connects TRBV7-4 to TRBJ1-1; D remains unclear. With 11 bases removed from V and 1 base from J, the gap between germline ends came to 14 bases. Germline CDR1 SGHVT, CDR2 SQSDAQ. The CDR3 is 13 amino acids. CDR3 sequence reads: CASCVAGNTEAFF. The CDR3 DNA reads TGTGCCTCCTGCGTCGCGGGGAACACTGAAGCTTTCTTT.

V usage is TRBV20-1 and J usage is TRBJ1-2; 7 bases fit TRBD1. The CDR3 length is 13 residues. Germline trimming cut 3 bases from V and 4 bases from J; bases unmatched to any gene: 5. Per the germline V gene, CDR1 is DFQATT and CDR2 is SNEGSKA (reference sequence). DNA of the CDR3: TGCAGTGCTAGGGGCGGGACAGTCTATGGCTACACCTTC. This translates into CSARGGTVYGYTF.

The V gene is TRBV20-1, the J gene TRBJ1-5; D is perhaps TRBD1 (5 bases). The CDR3 has 15 amino acids. V lost 6 bases and J lost 7, with 22 bases in between. The germline gives CDR1 DFQATT, CDR2 SNEGSKA (reference sequence). CDR3 in amino acids: CSAHNIRTWGQPQHF. CDR3 sequence (DNA): TGCAGTGCCCACAATATTAGGACCTGGGGGCAGCCCCAGCATTTT.

The gene calls are TRBV28 and TRBJ1-5; D is unclear. CDR3 size: 16 residues. The V gene's germline CDR1 is MDHEN and CDR2 SYDVKM. Deletions cut 4 bases from V and 6 bases from J, with 19 bases between. CDR3 DNA: TGTGCCAGCAGTTCCCGGACTGCTCACTTACCTCAGCCCCAGCATTTT. It encodes CASSSRTAHLPQPQHF.

This clonotype has ten or more counts. The CDR3: CASSPGLAANEQFF. As DNA, the CDR3 is TGCGCCAGCAGCCCGGGACTAGCGGCCAATGAGCAGTTCTTC. The chain is built from TRBV5-1 and TRBJ2-1; the match to TRBD2 covers 11 bases. The germline V gene encodes CDR1 SGHRS and CDR2 YFSETQ. J lost 6 bases, V lost 4 bases, and 3 bases had no gene match. This CDR3 has 14 residues.

The chain links TRBV7-9 to TRBJ1-2; D is unresolved. The CDR3 has 13 amino acids. Germline V gene sequence: CDR1 SEHNR, CDR2 FQNEAQ (reference sequence). V gave up 5 bases and J gave up 8 bases, with 15 bases separating them. The chain's CDR3 is CASSREVPDGYTF. Here the CDR3 DNA reads TGTGCCAGCAGCAGAGAGGTCCCCGACGGCTACACCTTC.

This clonotype was seen a handful of times. This chain joins TRBV14 and TRBJ1-1; unclear D gene. From germline, CDR1 is SGHDN and CDR2 FVKESK. The CDR3 runs 14 residues. V was cut by 2 bases and J by 4 bases, with 11 bases left in between. DNA for the CDR3: TGTGCCAGCAGCCAACTGGTAGAGGGCACTGAAGCTTTCTTT. This codes for CASSQLVEGTEAFF. The whole variable domain, remainder taken from reference TRBV14 and TRBJ1-1, is EAGVTQFPSHSVIEKGQTVTLRCDPISGHDNLYWYRRVMGKEIKFLLHFVKESKQDESGMPNNRFLAERTGGTYSTLKVQPAELEDSGVYFCASSQLVEGTEAFFGQGTRLTVV.

Details on this clonotype: A much bigger clone sits one base away, suggesting this may be a read error. As the CDR3 is not closed by the conserved phenylalanine or tryptophan, this likely results from a read error. The chain links TRBV29-1 to TRBJ1-5, with 7 bases fitting TRBD1. The germline V gene encodes CDR1 SQVTM and CDR2 ANQGSEA. The ends lost 6 bases at V and 6 bases at J; junction bases unmatched: 8. The CDR3 has 13 residues. DNA for the CDR3: TGCAGCGTCGGGGACAGAGTCGGTCAGCCCCAGCATCTT. Its translation: CSVGDRVGQPQHL.

This clonotype showed up just a few times. The rearrangement links TRBV27 to TRBJ2-3; TRBD2 matches at 12 bases. V dropped 5 bases and J dropped 5; count of bases not matched to a gene: 8. There are 16 residues in the CDR3. Germline CDR1 MNHEY, CDR2 SMNVEV (reference sequence). The CDR3 nucleotides are TGTGCCAGCAGTCTCATACTAGCGGGGGGTGGAGATACGCAGTATTTT. This sequence encodes CASSLILAGGGDTQYF.

This rearrangement joins TRBV19 to TRBJ1-1, with D perhaps matching TRBD1 (5 bases). V lost 3 bases to trimming and J lost 5 bases, with 13 bases between them. CDR1 is LNHDA, CDR2 SQIVND, per germline (reference sequence). There are 14 residues in the CDR3. In DNA, the CDR3 is TGTGCCAGTAGTATTTTGGGGGTAGGGACTGAAGCTTTCTTT. Encoded protein: CASSILGVGTEAFF.

The chain joins TRBV6-5 to TRBJ2-2, with 7 bases aligning to TRBD2. Trimming cost V 4 bases and J 4 bases; bases outside gene matches: 12. Germline values: CDR1 MNHEY, CDR2 SVGAGI. The CDR3 consists of 17 residues. CDR3 nucleotides: TGTGCCAGCAGTTTCGCTAGCGGCCTGCGAGTCACCGGGGAGCTGTTTTTT. Its translation: CASSFASGLRVTGELFF.

This clonotype has a handful of counts. The chain recombines TRBV3-1 with TRBJ2-1, with D perhaps given as TRBD1 or TRBD2 (5 bases each). The CDR3 spans 14 residues. The germline V and J ends were trimmed by 1 base and 9 bases, with 13 bases remaining between them. The germline gives CDR1 LGHDT, CDR2 YNNKEL (reference sequence). Here the CDR3 DNA reads TGTGCCAGCAGCCAAGGTTCAGGGACCGGTGAGCAGTTCTTC. This sequence encodes CASSQGSGTGEQFF.

The gene calls are TRBV19 and TRBJ2-3; TRBD1 matches at 10 bases. CDR1 is LNHDA and CDR2 is SQIVND in the germline V gene (reference sequence). This CDR3 has 15 amino acids. V lost 5 bases, J lost 5 bases, and 7 bases stayed unmatched. The CDR3 DNA follows: TGTGCCAGTAGTCCCAGACAGGGGGCGAGAGATACGCAGTATTTT. It codes for CASSPRQGARDTQYF. The variable domain in full, with the rest retrieved from reference TRBV19 and TRBJ2-3, is DGGITQSPKYLFRKEGQNVTLSCEQNLNHDAMYWYRQDPGQGLRLIYYSQIVNDFQKGDIAEGYSVSREKKESFPLTVTSAQKNPTAFYLCASSPRQGARDTQYFGPGTRLTVL.

This clonotype was counted at least ten times. The CDR3: CASSQDGRQGGEKLFF. CDR3 DNA: TGCGCCAGCAGCCAAGATGGGAGACAGGGTGGTGAAAAACTGTTTTTT. This chain connects TRBV4-3 to TRBJ1-4, with 7 bases lining up with TRBD1. The CDR3 length is 16 residues. From germline, CDR1 is LGHNA and CDR2 YSLEER. The V and J ends lost 0 bases and 7 bases, in that order; junction bases with no gene match: 8.

Many counts were recorded for this clonotype. The chain employs TRBV10-3 and TRBJ1-1, with 12 bases fitting TRBD1. CDR1 and CDR2 (germline): ENHRY, SYGVKD. The junction had 9 bases not matched to a gene; V was cut back by 10 bases and J by 6 bases. There are 14 residues in the CDR3. The CDR3 loop is CATGPGQGASEAFF. The DNA of the CDR3 is TGTGCCACCGGACCGGGACAGGGGGCTTCTGAAGCTTTCTTT.

V is TRBV4-2 and J is TRBJ2-6; TRBD1 might be the D (5 bases). V was shortened by 0 bases and J by 12 bases, with 12 bases between the two germline ends. The CDR3 consists of 14 residues. Germline V gene lookup returns CDR1 LGHNA and CDR2 YNFKEQ. The CDR3 nucleotides read TGTGCCAGCAGCCAAGATCGACAGAACGGCGTCCTGACTTTC. Translation: CASSQDRQNGVLTF.